This T cell receptor (beta chain) was found in a study of human T cells and chemical hapten exposure (dated by TCRdb to about 2021). For the study in its entirety: For sensitization, 2% DPC in acetone was applied to a roughly 2 cm by roughly 2 cm area of upper inner arm skin. Throughout the study period of about 23 weeks, patients also received therapeutic DPC doses to the scalp every week. Patch tests used Finn chambers with 0.01% DPC on the upper back, scored after 6 days by International Contact Dermatitis Research Group standards. The mostly female patient cohort included alopecia areata with under or over 50% scalp involvement, alopecia totalis and alopecia universalis. The libraries were sequenced as a pool, and the TCR yield per sample differed mostly because of small variations in library volumes within the pool. In alopecia patients, the study followed how the peripheral blood TCR repertoire changed in vivo over primary and secondary sensitization to diphenylcyclopropenone (DPC), a hapten. Blood samples were taken from patients before sensitization (week 0) and at 2, 6 and about 24 weeks after DPC sensitization. Approximately 28 alopecia patients gave blood for TCR sequencing at one to four time points (pre-sensitization, 2, 6 and 24 weeks).

In the paper's terms, the time point label means: patch test 2, 6 weeks after DPC sensitization. The treatment or condition label, read with the paper, signifies: therapeutic diphenylcyclopropenone sensitization with weekly scalp DPC. At each patch-test visit, blood was drawn before the patch test was applied. Patients were considered eligible if aged 18 to 70, diagnosed with alopecia and deemed suitable for DPC therapy, and patients were excluded if pregnant. Total RNA was extracted from unfractionated whole blood that had been collected in Tempus Blood RNA tubes. This clonotype was recorded at least ten times. It lacks a known antigen. No quality values exist for individual bases; no much larger clone is one base distant. The method behind the library was RACE. The sequencer was a NextSeq 500. During library preparation, unique molecular identifiers were attached to individual cDNA molecules so that TCRs could be counted in a quantitative, reproducible way. Both TCR alpha and TCR beta chains were sequenced from each blood RNA sample. As for the original processing: The median number of TCRs per sample was 90,000 to 100,000, ranging from about 23,224 to 750,000. The Decombinator software suite was used to annotate the V, J and CDR3 of the TCR reads. To make PS versus PT1 abundance plots, every sample was subsampled to the same number of TCRs (28,000). Expanded TCRs were defined as absent before sensitization and observed at least eight times at the 2-week time point. TCRdb reworked the public reads: Q25 trimming with fastp, MiXCR clone assembly, productive beta chains retained. Rows with a matching CDR3 protein are joined into one entry that keeps the most common DNA and genes. The V and J calls were determined by TCRdb, not by the authors. This sample lists approximately 80,000 distinct CDR3 sequences; about 10% were detected once. More than 4% of the sample lies in the top ten.

What the work shows at the level of the full study, not this receptor alone: Expanded TCRs formed significantly more large CDR3 similarity clusters than pre-sensitization or healthy control sets, consistent with antigen-driven responses. The number of PT1 expanded TCRs positively correlated with patch test score, significant at thresholds 8, 16 and 32 but not 4. After repeated subsampling, changes were observed in the strength of the expansion versus patch-test correlation and in the threshold at which the correlation became significant. Because every patient had alopecia, a presumed autoimmune disease, the patients' immune response might differ from that of healthy individuals. No change with DPC sensitization was found in the number of TCRs above 1 in 1000 frequency, and no evidence of global repertoire structure alterations was found.

The receptor comes from a woman between 50 and 59 years old with alopecia areata. Some clones in this sample may be carry-over from other donors' samples. The specimen comprised whole blood, sampled in connection with sensitization to the hapten diphenylcyclopropenone (DPC).

CDR3 reads: CASSLATNYGYTF. The sequence in DNA is TGTGCCAGCAGCTTAGCAACTAACTATGGCTACACCTTC. Recombination linked TRBV7-9 to TRBJ1-2; the D gene cannot be named for sure. CDR3 length: 13 amino acids, cysteine to phenylalanine. Only the CDR3 DNA stays, 39 bases, in frame from base 1. The junction carries 2 bases between V and J, which are trimmed by 0 bases and 0 bases respectively. Via the germline V gene (reference sequence), CDR1 is SEHNR and CDR2 FQNEAQ.